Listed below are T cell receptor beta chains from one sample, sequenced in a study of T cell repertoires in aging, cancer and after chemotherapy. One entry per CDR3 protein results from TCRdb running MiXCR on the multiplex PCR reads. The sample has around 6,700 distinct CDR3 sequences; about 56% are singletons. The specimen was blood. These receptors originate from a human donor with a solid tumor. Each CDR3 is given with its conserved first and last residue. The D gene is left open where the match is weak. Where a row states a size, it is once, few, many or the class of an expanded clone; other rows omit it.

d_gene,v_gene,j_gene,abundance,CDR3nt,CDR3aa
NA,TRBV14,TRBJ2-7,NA,TGTGCCAGCAGCCCGAACTTCAGGGGTACGGGGCAGTACTTC,CASSPNFRGTGQYF
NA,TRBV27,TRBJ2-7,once,TGTGCCAGCAGTCAAGGAGTACCAGGGCTGAACGAGCAGTACTTC,CASSQGVPGLNEQYF
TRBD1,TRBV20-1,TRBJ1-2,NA,TGCAGTGCCTCAGGACAGGACTATGGCTACACCTTC,CSASGQDYGYTF
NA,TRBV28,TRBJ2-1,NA,TGTGCCAGCAGCTTAGGGCTAGTAGGGCTCAATGAGCAGTTCTTC,CASSLGLVGLNEQFF
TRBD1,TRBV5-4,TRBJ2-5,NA,TGTGCCAGCAGGGACAGGGGGCAACAAGAGACCCAGTACTTC,CASRDRGQQETQYF
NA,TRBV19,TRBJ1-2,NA,TGTGCCAGTAGTATCTGGGGGGGGACGTTCAATGGCTACACCTTC,CASSIWGGTFNGYTF
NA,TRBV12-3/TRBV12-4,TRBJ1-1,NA,TGTGCCAGCAGTTTAGAGACTGAAGCTTTCTTT,CASSLETEAFF
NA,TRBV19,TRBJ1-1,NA,TGTGCCAGTTCCAGGAGTATGAACACTGAAGCTTTCTTT,CASSRSMNTEAFF
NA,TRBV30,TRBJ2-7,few,TGTGCCTGGAGTGTACGGGGGACCAAGCACTACGAGCAGTACTTC,CAWSVRGTKHYEQYF
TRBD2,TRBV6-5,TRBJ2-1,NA,TGTGCCAGCAGTCCGGGACTAGCGGCGTACAATGAGCAGTTCTTC,CASSPGLAAYNEQFF
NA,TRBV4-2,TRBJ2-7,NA,TGTGCCAGCAGCCAAGTGGGACTTCCCTACGAGCAGTACTTC,CASSQVGLPYEQYF
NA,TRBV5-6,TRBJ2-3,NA,TGTGCCAGCAGCTTGTCCGGGGCAGATACGCAGTATTTT,CASSLSGADTQYF
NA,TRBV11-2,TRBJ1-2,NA,TGTGCCAGCAGTTTTACAGGGAGCGATGGCTACACCTTC,CASSFTGSDGYTF
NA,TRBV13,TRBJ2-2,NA,TGTGCCAGCAGCTTACGGGGTACATATGTCACCGGGGAGCTGTTTTTT,CASSLRGTYVTGELFF
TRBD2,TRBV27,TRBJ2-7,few,TGTGCCAGCAAGTTCAGACTAGCGGAGACCTACGAGCAGTACTTC,CASKFRLAETYEQYF
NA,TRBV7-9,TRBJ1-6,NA,TGTGCCAGCATTCCCCTCGGTAATTCACCCCTCCACTTT,CASIPLGNSPLHF